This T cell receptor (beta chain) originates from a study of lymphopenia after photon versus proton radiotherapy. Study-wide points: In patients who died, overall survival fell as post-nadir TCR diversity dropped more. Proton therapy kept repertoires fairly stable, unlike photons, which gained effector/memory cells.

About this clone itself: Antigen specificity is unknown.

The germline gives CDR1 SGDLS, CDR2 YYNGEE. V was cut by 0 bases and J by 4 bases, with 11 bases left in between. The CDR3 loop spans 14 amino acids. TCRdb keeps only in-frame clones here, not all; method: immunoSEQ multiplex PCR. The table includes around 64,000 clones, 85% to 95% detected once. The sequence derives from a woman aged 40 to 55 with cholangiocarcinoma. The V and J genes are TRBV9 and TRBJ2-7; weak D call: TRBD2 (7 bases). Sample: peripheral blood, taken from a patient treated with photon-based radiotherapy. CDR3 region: CASSVDGGQYEQYF. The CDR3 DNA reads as TGTGCCAGCAGCGTAGACGGGGGGCAATACGAGCAGTACTTC.